Listed below are T cell receptor beta chains from one sample, sequenced in a study of blood T cell repertoires in COVID-19. The method was immunoSEQ multiplex PCR; TCRdb's version includes in-frame clones alone and lacks a portion of them. The sample includes a few hundred thousand clones, approximately 87% of them seen just once. The sample comprised PBMCs or T cells enriched from blood (not recorded which). These receptors all stem from a woman aged 45-59 years in a cohort exposed to, infected with or recovered from COVID-19 (not recorded which). Both conserved end residues are part of each CDR3. A D gene is named only where the DNA matches it firmly. Size tells how often a clone was seen (once, few, many) or the class of an expanded clone, and some rows leave it out.

J: TRBJ1-2
V: TRBV19
size: NA
D: TRBD1
CDR3: CARNQGADNYGYTF
DNA: TGTGCCAGAAATCAGGGGGCAGATAACTATGGCTACACCTTC

J: TRBJ1-6
V: TRBV6-5
size: NA
D: NA
CDR3: CASSMRQDWNSPLHF
DNA: TGTGCCAGCAGTATGCGACAGGATTGGAATTCACCCCTCCACTTT

J: TRBJ2-3
V: TRBV5-1
size: NA
D: TRBD2
CDR3: CANQIILAGGSTDTQYF
DNA: TGCGCCAACCAGATAATACTAGCGGGGGGAAGCACAGATACGCAGTATTTT

J: TRBJ2-2
V: TRBV5-4
size: NA
D: NA
CDR3: CASSSRALGALVGELFF
DNA: TGTGCCAGCAGCTCAAGGGCTCTGGGGGCTTTAGTCGGGGAGCTGTTTTTT

J: TRBJ1-1
V: TRBV4-3
size: NA
D: NA
CDR3: CASSQGAGANTEAFF
DNA: TGCGCCAGCAGCCAAGGGGCAGGGGCGAACACTGAAGCTTTCTTT

J: TRBJ2-7
V: TRBV6-5
size: once
D: TRBD1
CDR3: CASSLRTGDEQYF
DNA: TGTGCCAGCAGTTTAAGGACAGGGGACGAGCAGTACTTC

J: TRBJ2-7
V: TRBV5-1
size: NA
D: TRBD2
CDR3: CASSEAPGLAGESYEQYF
DNA: TGCGCCAGCAGCGAGGCCCCGGGACTAGCGGGGGAATCCTACGAGCAGTACTTC

J: TRBJ2-3
V: TRBV4-1
size: NA
D: TRBD2
CDR3: CASSQTPTSGGFTDTQYF
DNA: TGCGCCAGCAGCCAAACCCCGACTAGCGGGGGGTTCACAGATACGCAGTATTTT

J: TRBJ2-3
V: TRBV4-2
size: NA
D: NA
CDR3: CASSQVWLLDTQYF
DNA: TGTGCCAGCAGCCAAGTATGGCTTCTGGATACGCAGTATTTT

J: TRBJ2-5
V: TRBV5-6
size: NA
D: TRBD2
CDR3: CASSPQGGGAGETQYF
DNA: TGTGCCAGCAGCCCCCAGGGCGGGGGGGCTGGAGAGACCCAGTACTTC

J: TRBJ2-5
V: TRBV6-2/TRBV6-3
size: NA
D: TRBD2
CDR3: CASSRPLAGFQETQYF
DNA: TGTGCCAGCAGTCGCCCTCTAGCGGGATTCCAAGAGACCCAGTACTTC

J: TRBJ1-1
V: TRBV18
size: NA
D: NA
CDR3: CASSSDTEAFF
DNA: TGTGCCAGCTCGTCGGACACTGAAGCTTTCTTT

J: TRBJ1-2
V: TRBV7-2
size: NA
D: NA
CDR3: CASSLGGQVYYGYTF
DNA: TGTGCCAGCAGCTTAGGGGGGCAAGTTTACTATGGCTACACCTTC

J: TRBJ2-7
V: TRBV19
size: few
D: TRBD1
CDR3: CASSIRDGRGYEQYF
DNA: TGTGCCAGTAGTATTCGGGATGGCAGGGGGTACGAGCAGTACTTC

J: TRBJ2-3
V: TRBV30
size: NA
D: TRBD2
CDR3: CAWSVQAGGPYTQYF
DNA: TGTGCCTGGAGTGTACAGGCGGGGGGCCCTTATACGCAGTATTTT

J: TRBJ1-2
V: TRBV6-2/TRBV6-3
size: few
D: NA
CDR3: CASSYSMPVYGYTF
DNA: TGTGCCAGCAGTTACTCGATGCCAGTCTATGGCTACACCTTC

J: TRBJ1-2
V: TRBV10-3
size: NA
D: NA
CDR3: CAISLTGPGGYGYTF
DNA: TGTGCCATCAGTTTGACAGGTCCCGGTGGGTATGGCTACACCTTC

J: TRBJ1-1
V: TRBV19
size: once
D: NA
CDR3: CASTQGWTEAFF
DNA: TGTGCCAGTACCCAGGGTTGGACTGAAGCTTTCTTT

J: TRBJ2-3
V: TRBV27
size: NA
D: NA
CDR3: CASSRQPSSTDTQYF
DNA: TGTGCCAGCAGTAGACAACCGTCAAGCACAGATACGCAGTATTTT

J: TRBJ1-5
V: TRBV5-5
size: NA
D: NA
CDR3: CASSSGPNQPQHF
DNA: TGTGCCAGCAGTTCAGGCCCCAATCAGCCCCAGCATTTT

J: TRBJ2-7
V: TRBV1
size: NA
D: NA
CDR3: CTSSQDPLAGGPCEQYF
DNA: TGCACCAGCAGCCAAGATCCGCTAGCGGGGGGGCCCTGCGAGCAGTACTTC

J: TRBJ2-7
V: TRBV5-6
size: NA
D: TRBD1
CDR3: CASSLVDRVVPYEQYF
DNA: TGTGCCAGCAGCTTGGTCGACAGGGTGGTCCCCTACGAGCAGTACTTC

J: TRBJ2-2
V: TRBV7-2
size: NA
D: TRBD1
CDR3: CASSYRQGATGELFF
DNA: TGTGCCAGCAGCTACAGACAGGGGGCGACCGGGGAGCTGTTTTTT

J: TRBJ1-4
V: TRBV4-1
size: few
D: NA
CDR3: CASSLSRDEKLFF
DNA: TGCGCCAGCAGCCTGAGTCGGGATGAAAAACTGTTTTTT

J: TRBJ2-5
V: TRBV15
size: NA
D: NA
CDR3: CATSPGTEETQYF
DNA: TGTGCCACCAGCCCAGGGACTGAGGAGACCCAGTACTTC

J: TRBJ2-7
V: TRBV11-3
size: once
D: NA
CDR3: CASSLGGVYEQYF
DNA: TGTGCCAGCAGCTTAGGAGGCGTCTACGAGCAGTACTTC

J: TRBJ1-5
V: TRBV28
size: NA
D: TRBD1
CDR3: CASSLWDRVQPQHF
DNA: TGTGCCAGCAGTTTATGGGACAGGGTTCAGCCCCAGCATTTT

J: TRBJ1-1
V: TRBV9
size: NA
D: TRBD1
CDR3: CASSQGGSKTEAFF
DNA: TGTGCCAGCAGCCAGGGGGGTTCGAAAACTGAAGCTTTCTTT

J: TRBJ2-3
V: TRBV12-5
size: NA
D: TRBD1
CDR3: CASGLGGQVGDTQYF
DNA: TGTGCTAGTGGTTTGGGTGGACAGGTTGGCGATACGCAGTATTTT

J: TRBJ2-1
V: TRBV5-1
size: NA
D: NA
CDR3: CASSLLQEGTYEQFF
DNA: TGCGCCAGCAGCTTGTTACAGGAGGGTACCTATGAGCAGTTCTTC

J: TRBJ1-1
V: TRBV7-8
size: NA
D: NA
CDR3: CASSLERRAEAFF
DNA: TGTGCCAGCAGCCTCGAGCGGCGCGCTGAAGCTTTCTTT

J: TRBJ2-5
V: TRBV5-4
size: once
D: TRBD2
CDR3: CASSQGLAGGQETQYF
DNA: TGTGCCAGCAGCCAAGGACTAGCGGGGGGCCAAGAGACCCAGTACTTC

J: TRBJ1-6
V: TRBV9
size: NA
D: NA
CDR3: CASSPSPSGSPLHF
DNA: TGTGCCAGCAGCCCCAGTCCCTCGGGTTCACCCCTCCACTTT

J: TRBJ2-5
V: TRBV2
size: NA
D: NA
CDR3: CASRNGHGGETQYF
DNA: TGTGCCAGCAGAAACGGACATGGCGGAGAGACCCAGTACTTC

J: TRBJ1-1
V: TRBV2
size: NA
D: TRBD1
CDR3: CASIDRAQNTEAFF
DNA: TGTGCCAGCATCGACAGGGCACAGAACACTGAAGCTTTCTTT

J: TRBJ1-4
V: TRBV7-2
size: NA
D: NA
CDR3: CASSENKAVNEKLFF
DNA: TGTGCCAGCAGCGAGAATAAGGCGGTGAATGAAAAACTGTTTTTT

J: TRBJ2-3
V: TRBV21-1
size: NA
D: NA
CDR3: CASSKFPDRGGTDTQYF
DNA: TGTGCCAGCAGCAAATTTCCGGACAGGGGGGGCACAGATACGCAGTATTTT

J: TRBJ2-7
V: TRBV7-6
size: NA
D: TRBD1
CDR3: CASSLVQGAIPLEQYF
DNA: TGTGCCAGCAGCTTAGTACAGGGGGCGATCCCCCTCGAGCAGTACTTC

J: TRBJ2-7
V: TRBV28
size: NA
D: NA
CDR3: CASSLSLLGDKGYEQYF
DNA: TGTGCCAGCAGTCTAAGTCTTTTGGGAGACAAGGGCTACGAGCAGTACTTC

J: TRBJ2-3
V: TRBV25-1
size: NA
D: TRBD2
CDR3: CASSGGLAGGLTDTQYF
DNA: TGTGCCAGCAGTGGGGGTCTAGCGGGGGGCCTCACAGATACGCAGTATTTT

J: TRBJ1-3
V: TRBV11-2
size: NA
D: NA
CDR3: CASSLERGGSGNTIYF
DNA: TGTGCCAGCAGTCTAGAGCGAGGGGGCTCTGGAAACACCATATATTTT

J: TRBJ2-1
V: TRBV7-2
size: NA
D: NA
CDR3: CASSLVWGGENEQFF
DNA: TGTGCCAGCAGCTTAGTATGGGGAGGAGAAAATGAGCAGTTCTTC

J: TRBJ2-7
V: TRBV28
size: NA
D: NA
CDR3: CASSPEPPSYEQYF
DNA: TGTGCCAGCAGTCCGGAGCCTCCTTCCTACGAGCAGTACTTC

J: TRBJ2-1
V: TRBV5-4
size: NA
D: TRBD1
CDR3: CASSTGQGRGEQFF
DNA: TGTGCCAGCAGCACGGGACAGGGGCGTGGGGAGCAGTTCTTC

J: TRBJ2-3
V: TRBV3-1/TRBV3-2
size: NA
D: TRBD2
CDR3: CASRTSGGAGNTQYF
DNA: TGTGCCAGCAGGACTAGCGGGGGGGCAGGAAATACGCAGTATTTT

J: TRBJ1-1
V: TRBV10-3
size: few
D: NA
CDR3: CAISEAGGRGTEAFF
DNA: TGTGCCATCAGTGAGGCGGGGGGGAGGGGCACTGAAGCTTTCTTT

J: TRBJ2-5
V: TRBV4-2
size: NA
D: TRBD2
CDR3: CASSQGASGDRYQETQYF
DNA: TGTGCCAGCAGCCAAGGGGCTAGCGGGGATAGGTACCAAGAGACCCAGTACTTC

J: TRBJ2-6
V: TRBV5-1
size: NA
D: NA
CDR3: CASSGPYLSGANVLTF
DNA: TGCGCCAGCAGCGGGCCTTACCTCTCTGGGGCCAACGTCCTGACTTTC

J: TRBJ1-6
V: TRBV4-1
size: NA
D: NA
CDR3: CASSQDRGSPLHF
DNA: TGCGCCAGCAGCCAAGATCGAGGTTCACCCCTCCACTTT

J: TRBJ1-5
V: TRBV19
size: NA
D: TRBD1
CDR3: CASSTRQGGPQPQHF
DNA: TGTGCCAGTAGTACGCGACAGGGGGGACCTCAGCCCCAGCATTTT

J: TRBJ2-1
V: TRBV24-1
size: NA
D: TRBD1
CDR3: CATSGSGGFRNEQFF
DNA: TGTGCCACCAGTGGATCAGGGGGATTTAGGAATGAGCAGTTCTTC

J: TRBJ2-3
V: TRBV10-3
size: NA
D: TRBD2
CDR3: CAISESRTSGASTDTQYF
DNA: TGTGCCATCAGTGAGTCACGGACTAGCGGGGCTAGCACAGATACGCAGTATTTT

J: TRBJ1-1
V: TRBV5-6
size: NA
D: TRBD1
CDR3: CASSLGQVNTEAFF
DNA: TGTGCCAGCAGTTTGGGACAGGTGAACACTGAAGCTTTCTTT

J: TRBJ2-1
V: TRBV7-2
size: NA
D: TRBD2
CDR3: CASSLGRGGAYNEQFF
DNA: TGTGCCAGCAGCTTAGGGCGGGGGGGCGCCTACAATGAGCAGTTCTTC

J: TRBJ2-1
V: TRBV7-6
size: NA
D: TRBD2
CDR3: CASSRGLDLSNEQFF
DNA: TGTGCCAGCAGCCGAGGACTAGATCTGTCCAATGAGCAGTTCTTC

J: TRBJ1-1
V: TRBV18
size: NA
D: TRBD1
CDR3: CASSPDRVANTEAFF
DNA: TGTGCCAGCTCACCCGACAGGGTAGCGAACACTGAAGCTTTCTTT

J: TRBJ2-7
V: TRBV6-5
size: NA
D: TRBD1
CDR3: CAHAPGQGAYEQYF
DNA: TGTGCTCACGCTCCGGGACAGGGGGCTTACGAGCAGTACTTC

J: TRBJ1-5
V: TRBV19
size: NA
D: TRBD1
CDR3: CASSKGTGMILQPQHF
DNA: TGTGCCAGTAGCAAAGGGACAGGGATGATTCTTCAGCCCCAGCATTTT

J: TRBJ2-1
V: TRBV5-1
size: NA
D: NA
CDR3: CASQQGRSYNEQFF
DNA: TGCGCCAGTCAACAGGGTCGCTCCTACAATGAGCAGTTCTTC

J: TRBJ1-2
V: TRBV30
size: NA
D: NA
CDR3: CAWRQGHYGYTF
DNA: TGTGCCTGGAGACAGGGTCACTATGGCTACACCTTC